The 22 T cell receptor beta chains below all came from one sample that was sequenced in a study of shared clonotypes between healthy human individuals. Clones were sequenced by immunoSEQ multiplex PCR, and TCRdb holds only the in-frame ones, with some missing. The sample holds roughly 2,000,000 clones, just over 90% seen once. It was CD45RO-negative cells, positively selected for CCR7, that made up naive CD8 cells, with terminally differentiated effector memory CD45RA+ cells excluded. The sample was naive CD8+ T cells from PBMCs. The receptors stem from a man younger than 35 in good health. Some clones in this sample may be carry-over from other donors' samples.

The gene calls are TRBV6-1 and TRBJ2-7; D uncertain. CDR3 size: 11 residues. Germline V gene data show CDR1 as MNHNS and CDR2 as SASEGT. Trimming removed 4 bases from V and 3 bases from J, with 4 bases in between. CDR3 nucleotides: TGTGCCAGCAGTGGAGTCTACGAGCAGTACTTC. It codes for CASSGVYEQYF.

The chain recombines TRBV7-8 with TRBJ2-1; 8 bases line up with TRBD1. With 1 base clipped from V and 7 bases from J, the junction kept 15 bases outside the gene matches. There are 18 residues in the CDR3. In germline, CDR1 is SGHVS, CDR2 FQNEAQ. CDR3 coding DNA: TGTGCCAGCAGCTTAGGGACAGGGAACCAGCGGTCTAGGAATGAGCAGTTCTTC. Translated: CASSLGTGNQRSRNEQFF.

The V call is TRBV19, the J call TRBJ2-5, with no clear D. Germline-derived CDR1 and CDR2 are LNHDA and SQIVND (reference sequence). This CDR3 contains 11 residues. The V gene lost 6 bases and the J gene lost 2 bases, with 4 bases spanning the gap. The CDR3 protein is CASRQQETQYF. CDR3 bases: TGTGCCAGTAGACAGCAAGAGACCCAGTACTTC.

The table lists this clone with a few counts. The gene calls are TRBV28 and TRBJ1-1; no clear D gene. Trimming pared 1 base from V and 0 bases from J, leaving 6 bases between. This CDR3 comprises 14 residues. Germline CDR1 MDHEN, CDR2 SYDVKM. In DNA form, the CDR3 reads TGTGCCAGCAGTTTATCCAGGATGAACACTGAAGCTTTCTTT. Amino acid sequence: CASSLSRMNTEAFF.

The chain uses TRBV28 and TRBJ2-5; possible D gene TRBD2, 5 bases. The V end lost 5 bases, the J end lost 0 bases, and 10 bases lay between the germline ends. Germline assignment: CDR1 MDHEN and CDR2 SYDVKM. This CDR3 is built from 14 residues. The CDR3: CASSPPGNQETQYF. Written as DNA, the CDR3 is TGTGCCAGCAGTCCGCCGGGAAACCAAGAGACCCAGTACTTC.

The chain is built from TRBV2 and TRBJ2-7, with 8 bases lining up with TRBD2. Germline-derived CDR1 and CDR2 are SNHLY and FYNNEI. The J segment lost 3 bases and the V segment lost 7 bases, leaving 8 bases of the junction unmatched. The CDR3 spans 14 residues. Written as DNA, the CDR3 is TGTGCCAGCAAGCCTAGCGGGTCCCTCTACGAGCAGTACTTC. Translating gives CASKPSGSLYEQYF.

The chain couples TRBV19 to TRBJ2-7, with 9 positions matching TRBD2. The junction had 5 bases not matched to a gene; V was cut back by 3 bases and J by 5 bases. This CDR3 region has 14 residues. From germline, CDR1 is LNHDA and CDR2 SQIVND (reference sequence). CDR3 bases: TGTGCCAGTAGTATCGGTAGCGGGAGAAACGAGCAGTACTTC. It codes for CASSIGSGRNEQYF.

The chain employs TRBV14 and TRBJ1-2; D is ambiguous. Germline values: CDR1 SGHDN, CDR2 FVKESK. Trimming left V 4 bases short and J 4 bases short, with 13 bases between. The CDR3 totals 14 residues. CDR3: CASSPGSNPYGYTF. The CDR3 DNA follows: TGTGCCAGCAGCCCAGGTTCCAACCCCTATGGCTACACCTTC.

The gene calls are TRBV7-7 and TRBJ2-5; D is unresolved. Germline lookup yields CDR1 SSHAT and CDR2 FNYEAQ (reference sequence). The germline V and J ends were trimmed by 5 bases and 5 bases, with 12 bases remaining between them. CDR3 length: 13 residues. The CDR3 spells CASSMLEPETQYF. CDR3 nucleotide sequence: TGTGCCAGCAGCATGCTAGAACCGGAGACCCAGTACTTC.

J is TRBJ2-1 and V is TRBV7-3; D gene ambiguous. The V gene lost 4 bases and the J gene lost 6 bases, with 10 bases spanning the gap. CDR3 length equals 13 residues. Germline CDR1 and CDR2: SGHTA and FQGTGA. CDR3 residues: CASSYTWGNEQFF. Here the CDR3 DNA reads TGTGCCAGCAGCTATACATGGGGCAATGAGCAGTTCTTC.

The V and J genes are TRBV13 and TRBJ1-1, with D hard to call. Trimming cost V 4 bases and J 11 bases, with 17 bases left between them. The CDR3 length is 13 residues. Germline V gene sequence: CDR1 PRHDT, CDR2 FYEKMQ (reference sequence). This CDR3 reads CASSSGTRSFAFF. The CDR3 region has the DNA TGTGCCAGCAGCTCCGGTACCCGCAGTTTTGCTTTCTTT.

The chain carries TRBV13 and TRBJ2-1, with TRBD2 identical over 12 bases. The CDR3 is made up of 15 amino acids. In germline, CDR1 is PRHDT, CDR2 FYEKMQ (reference sequence). Germline trimming cut 2 bases from V and 10 bases from J; bases unmatched to any gene: 6. Written as DNA, the CDR3 is TGTGCCAGCAGCTTAAGAATTGGACTAGCGGGAGAGCAGTTCTTC. It yields the protein CASSLRIGLAGEQFF.

The V and J genes are TRBV5-4 and TRBJ2-7; tentatively, D is TRBD2 (5 bases). V lost 6 bases, J lost 6 bases, and 13 bases lay in between. The germline CDR1 and CDR2 sequences are SGHNT and YYREEE (reference sequence). The CDR3 has 12 amino acids. The CDR3 bases are TGTGCCAGCAACCAAGATCGGGGCGAGCAGTACTTC. Its translation: CASNQDRGEQYF. Full variable domain (remainder filled in from reference TRBV5-4 and TRBJ2-7): ETGVTQSPTHLIKTRGQQVTLRCSSQSGHNTVSWYQQALGQGPQFIFQYYREEENGRGNFPPRFSGLQFPNYSSELNVNALELDDSALYLCASNQDRGEQYFGPGTRLTVT.

This chain links TRBV28 with TRBJ1-6; D is uncertain. Trimming cost V 5 bases and J 4 bases, with 9 bases left between them. CDR3 length: 14 residues. Germline CDR1 reads MDHEN; CDR2 reads SYDVKM. The CDR3 reads CASSTDDYNSPLHF. The CDR3 DNA reads as TGTGCCAGCAGTACGGACGATTATAATTCACCCCTCCACTTT.

This chain uses TRBV29-1 with TRBJ2-7; perhaps TRBD2 as D (6 bases). CDR1 is SQVTM, CDR2 ANQGSEA, per germline. V lost 6 bases and J lost 5, with 14 bases in between. The CDR3 is 12 amino acids. CDR3 amino acids: CSVPWGVHEQYF. The CDR3 coding sequence is TGCAGCGTCCCCTGGGGGGTCCACGAGCAGTACTTC.

The chain carries TRBV6-1 and TRBJ1-2, with 9 bases that match TRBD1. The CDR3 loop spans 14 amino acids. Per the germline V gene, CDR1 is MNHNS and CDR2 is SASEGT. V dropped 4 bases and J dropped 8; count of bases not matched to a gene: 8. CDR3: CASSANTGGNGYTF. CDR3 DNA sequence: TGTGCCAGCAGTGCGAACACAGGGGGCAACGGCTACACCTTC.

A word on this clone: Other DNA sequences in the same sample also yield this CDR3. The chain joins TRBV9 to TRBJ2-7, with D unresolved. Trimming removed 2 bases from V and 0 bases from J, with 6 bases in between. CDR3 length equals 13 residues. Germline V gives CDR1 SGDLS, CDR2 YYNGEE. DNA for the CDR3: TGTGCCAGCAGCGTGGGCGTCTCCTACGAGCAGTACTTC. Translation gives CASSVGVSYEQYF. The full variable domain, in which reference TRBV9 and TRBJ2-7 provide the parts outside the CDR3, is DSGVTQTPKHLITATGQRVTLRCSPRSGDLSVYWYQQSLDQGLQFLIQYYNGEERAKGNILERFSAQQFPDLHSELNLSSLELGDSALYFCASSVGVSYEQYFGPGTRLTVT.

V and J are TRBV28 and TRBJ2-7, with TRBD1 matching 7 bases. V shed 8 bases and J 2 bases; nucleotides not matched to a gene: 18. This CDR3 is 17 amino acids long. CDR1 is MDHEN, CDR2 SYDVKM, per germline. CDR3 nucleotides: TGTGCCAGCGACACTGTGGGACGCCGACAGGGACCCTACGAGCAGTACTTC. Its protein is CASDTVGRRQGPYEQYF.

V gene TRBV29-1 combines with J gene TRBJ2-7; no definite D call. The CDR3 runs to 14 residues. Germline-derived CDR1 and CDR2 are SQVTM and ANQGSEA. Trimming stripped 6 bases from V and 6 bases from J, with 21 bases between. The CDR3 protein is CSVWGRKGSREQYF. CDR3 sequence (DNA): TGCAGCGTGTGGGGAAGGAAGGGTTCCCGCGAGCAGTACTTC.

The chain employs TRBV9 and TRBJ1-1; no firm D call. The V end was cut by 3 bases, the J end by 4 bases, with 16 bases between. This CDR3 has 15 residues. Germline-derived CDR1 and CDR2 are SGDLS and YYNGEE. As DNA, the CDR3 is TGTGCCAGCAGCGGTAATATAAGGGCCCCCACTGAAGCTTTCTTT. Protein: CASSGNIRAPTEAFF. The entire variable domain, with the rest obtained from reference TRBV9 and TRBJ1-1, is as follows: DSGVTQTPKHLITATGQRVTLRCSPRSGDLSVYWYQQSLDQGLQFLIQYYNGEERAKGNILERFSAQQFPDLHSELNLSSLELGDSALYFCASSGNIRAPTEAFFGQGTRLTVV.

The chain recombines TRBV27 with TRBJ1-2; no definite D call. The V and J ends lost 4 bases and 9 bases respectively, with 9 bases between them. Looked up from germline, CDR1 is MNHEY and CDR2 is SMNVEV (reference sequence). The CDR3 is 11 amino acids. The CDR3 DNA reads as TGTGCCAGCAGTTACGTGGTAAGCTACACCTTC. This codes for CASSYVVSYTF.

The rearrangement joins TRBV11-2 to TRBJ2-7, with D possibly being TRBD1 (6 bases). The CDR3 has 14 amino acids. V lost 5 bases to trimming and J lost 3 bases, with 14 bases between them. The V gene's germline CDR1 is SGHAT and CDR2 FQNNGV. In nucleotides, the CDR3 is TGTGCCAGCAGCCCGCGTTCAGGGGTCTACGAGCAGTACTTC. Its protein is CASSPRSGVYEQYF.